This T cell receptor (beta chain) was found in a study of OX40 agonist ivuxolimab in advanced cancers. About the study: Administration of intravenous ivuxolimab to patients occurred every 2 weeks at 0.01 to 10 mg/kg.

The CDR3 runs 15 residues. Looked up from germline, CDR1 is SGHTA and CDR2 is FQGTGA. Deletions cut 5 bases from V and 4 bases from J, with 16 bases between. Clones were read by immunoSEQ multiplex PCR, and TCRdb kept only the in-frame ones, dropping some. This sample yields around 28,000 clones, of which around 87% are seen a single time; roughly 18% belongs to the top ten. V usage is TRBV7-3 and J usage is TRBJ2-3; D possibly corresponds to TRBD1 (5 bases). The origin of this receptor is an adult with an advanced solid tumor such as melanoma, head and neck, liver or kidney cancer. Specimen: CD4+ or CD8+ T cells sorted from blood, collected in a trial of the OX40 agonist ivuxolimab. The CDR3, as DNA: TGTGCCAGCAGCCCTTCTGGCTGGGGCGCAGATACGCAGTATTTT. Translated: CASSPSGWGADTQYF. Looking up the rest from reference TRBV7-3 and TRBJ2-3 gives the full variable domain: GAGVSQTPSNKVTEKGKYVELRCDPISGHTALYWYRQSLGQGPEFLIYFQGTGAADDSGLPNDRFFAVRPEGSVSTLKIQRTERGDSAVYLCASSPSGWGADTQYFGPGTRLTVL.